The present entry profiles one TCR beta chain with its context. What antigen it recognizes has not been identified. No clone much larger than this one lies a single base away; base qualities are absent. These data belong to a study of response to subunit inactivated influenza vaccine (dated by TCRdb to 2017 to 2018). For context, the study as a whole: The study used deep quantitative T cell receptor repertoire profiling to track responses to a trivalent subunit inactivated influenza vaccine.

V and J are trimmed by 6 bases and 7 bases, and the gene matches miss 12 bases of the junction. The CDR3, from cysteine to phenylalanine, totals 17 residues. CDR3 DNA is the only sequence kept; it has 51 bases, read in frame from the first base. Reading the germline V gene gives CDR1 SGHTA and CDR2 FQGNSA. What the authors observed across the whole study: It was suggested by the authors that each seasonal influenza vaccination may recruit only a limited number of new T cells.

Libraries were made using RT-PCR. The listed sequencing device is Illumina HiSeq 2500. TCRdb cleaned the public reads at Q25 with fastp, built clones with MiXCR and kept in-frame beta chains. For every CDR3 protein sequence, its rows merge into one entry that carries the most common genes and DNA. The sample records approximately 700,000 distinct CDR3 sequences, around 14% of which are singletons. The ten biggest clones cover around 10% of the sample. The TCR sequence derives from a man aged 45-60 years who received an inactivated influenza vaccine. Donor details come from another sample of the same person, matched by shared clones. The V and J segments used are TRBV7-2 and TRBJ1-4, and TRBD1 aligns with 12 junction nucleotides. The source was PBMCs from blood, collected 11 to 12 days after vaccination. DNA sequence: TGTGCCAGCAGTTATGTAGGGACAGGGGGCACCGGTGAAAAACTGTTTTTT. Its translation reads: CASSYVGTGGTGEKLFF.